This T cell receptor beta chain is drawn from a study of T-cell memory formation after mild COVID-19. Study-wide findings and caveats: Clones shrinking between day 15 and 85 showed a balanced CD4/CD8 split, and those that grew later tilted toward CD4+.

On this clonotype: Antigen specificity is unknown.

TCRdb ran MiXCR on the 5' RACE reads and lists one entry per CDR3 protein. This table holds roughly 450,000 distinct CDR3 sequences, roughly 18% found once. Sequenced sample: PBMCs or a T cell subset sorted from them (not recorded which). The sequence derives from an adult woman who had mild COVID-19 (a few samples of this study predate the infection). Cell type and time point are not known.

CDR3 nucleotides: TGTGCCAGCAGCCCGCGGACCGCTGGGCCCCAGCATTTT. The encoded protein is CASSPRTAGPQHF. The J gene is TRBJ1-5, the V gene TRBV7-9, with unresolved D. CDR1 and CDR2 (germline): SEHNR, FQNEAQ (reference sequence). The CDR3 runs 13 residues. With 5 bases removed from V and 9 bases from J, the gap between germline ends came to 14 bases.